This entry lists 15 T cell receptor beta chains sequenced from one sample in a study of regulatory T cells in long-lasting Graves disease. TCR beta libraries were built with iRepertoire HTBI primers and Arm-PCR of CDR3 regions. From the multiplex PCR reads, TCRdb called clonotypes with MiXCR, one entry per CDR3 protein. The top ten clones hold 20% to 30% of a sample with about 530,000 distinct CDR3 sequences, around 16% of them seen once. Time point specified: newly diagnosed GD, antithyroid drugs for less than 3 months. Following extraction of RNA from PBMCs, that RNA was used to make the TCR library. These data were also reused for a study on T cells in Graves' hyperthyroidism and ophthalmopathy.

The sequenced sample was peripheral blood mononuclear cells (PBMCs), obtained at new diagnosis, from a patient treated with antithyroid drugs. These receptors all come from a woman between 40 and 65 years old with Graves disease.

The chain links TRBV28 to TRBJ2-2, with D perhaps TRBD1 (6 bases). CDR1 and CDR2 (germline): MDHEN, SYDVKM. The CDR3 is made up of 14 amino acids. Trimming removed 4 bases at V and 4 bases at J, with 10 bases between. The CDR3 sequence is CASSSRGGTGELFF. In DNA, the CDR3 is TGTGCCAGCAGTTCCCGAGGGGGCACCGGGGAGCTGTTTTTT.

This clonotype was recorded many times. The CDR3 here is CASSQDLAAERKLFF. Written as DNA, the CDR3 is TGTGCCAGCAGCCAAGATCTGGCGGCAGAAAGAAAACTGTTTTTT. The chain employs TRBV3-1 and TRBJ1-4; D remains ambiguous. The CDR3 consists of 15 residues. Germline V gene sequence: CDR1 LGHDT, CDR2 YNNKEL (reference sequence). V lost 0 bases and J 10 bases, leaving 15 bases between the germline ends.

This clonotype was detected a few times. The junction departs from germline at one end; a sequencing error may be responsible. The J gene is TRBJ2-1, the V gene TRBV7-9; D unresolved. Germline CDR1 is SEHNR and CDR2 is FQNEAQ (reference sequence). CDR3 length: 17 amino acids. The CDR3 region is CASSSGMGSATYSEQFF. The CDR3 DNA reads TGTGCCAGCAGCTCAGGTATGGGGTCGGCGACCTACAGTGAGCAGTTCTTC. Drawing the rest from reference TRBV7-9 and TRBJ2-1, the complete variable domain is DTGVSQNPRHKITKRGQNVTFRCDPISEHNRLYWYRQTLGQGPEFLTYFQNEAQLEKSRLLSDRFSAERPKGSFSTLEIQRTEQGDSAMYLCASSSGMGSATYSEQFFGPGTRLTVL.

This clonotype was counted a few times. In nucleotides, the CDR3 is TGTGCCAGCAGGAGGGCAGGGGGGCGAGGTGGCTACACCTTC. This sequence encodes CASRRAGGRGGYTF. The J gene is TRBJ1-2, the V gene TRBV12-3 or TRBV12-4, with 7 positions matching TRBD1. The CDR3 is made up of 14 amino acids. V shed 6 bases, J shed 7 bases, and the junction held 11 bases outside the gene matches.

About this clonotype: Since a much larger clone is just one base distant, this may be a read error. The CDR3 sequence is CASSGGTGVYEQYF. CDR3 coding DNA: TGTGCCAGTAGTGGCGGGACAGGGGTCTACGAGCAGTACTTC. The chain employs TRBV19 and TRBJ2-7; TRBD1 agrees at 10 bases. The V and J ends lost 5 bases and 3 bases, in that order; junction bases with no gene match: 4. The CDR3 totals 14 residues. Germline V gene lookup returns CDR1 LNHDA and CDR2 SQIVND (reference sequence).

The V gene is TRBV5-5, the J gene TRBJ2-7; TRBD2 might be the D (6 bases). Germline V gene lookup returns CDR1 SGHKS and CDR2 YYEKEE (reference sequence). CDR3 length equals 17 residues. Trimming shortened V by 0 bases and J by 4 bases, and 20 bases separated the two germline ends. The CDR3: CASSLVVVGTGGYEQYF. The CDR3 bases are TGTGCCAGCAGCTTGGTAGTAGTTGGGACTGGTGGTTACGAGCAGTACTTC. The variable domain in full, completed from reference TRBV5-5 and TRBJ2-7, reads DAGVTQSPTHLIKTRGQQVTLRCSPISGHKSVSWYQQVLGQGPQFIFQYYEKEERGRGNFPDRFSARQFPNYSSELNVNALLLGDSALYLCASSLVVVGTGGYEQYFGPGTRLTVT.

This clonotype has a handful of counts. The chain couples TRBV30 to TRBJ1-5, with D tentatively TRBD1 (5 bases). The V gene lost 1 base and the J gene lost 6 bases, with 10 bases spanning the gap. This CDR3 has 13 residues. CDR1 is GTSNPN, CDR2 SVGIG, per germline (reference sequence). The CDR3 DNA reads as TGTGCCTGGAGTGGGGGGTCGGGTCAGCCCCAGCATTTT. It specifies CAWSGGSGQPQHF.

This clonotype was recorded once. The gene calls are TRBV7-8 and TRBJ1-5; TRBD1 might be the D (6 bases). The V and J ends lost 5 bases and 6 bases respectively, with 17 bases between them. CDR1 is SGHVS and CDR2 is FQNEAQ in the germline V gene. The CDR3 consists of 15 residues. Here the CDR3 DNA reads TGTGCCAGCAGCCTAACCGGGACACAAGTTCAGCCCCAGCATTTT. It is translated as CASSLTGTQVQPQHF.

The sample holds many counts of this clonotype. The rearrangement uses TRBV11-3 and TRBJ1-6; TRBD1 matches at 7 bases. The CDR3 is 15 residues long. V lost 3 bases to trimming and J lost 6 bases; unmatched junction nucleotides: 5. Germline-derived CDR1 and CDR2 are SGHNT and YENEEA. The CDR3 is CASSLTGQINSPLHF. Written as DNA, the CDR3 is TGTGCCAGCAGCTTGACGGGACAGATTAATTCACCCCTCCACTTT. The variable domain in full, with the rest retrieved from reference TRBV11-3 and TRBJ1-6, is EAGVVQSPRYKIIEKKQPVAFWCNPISGHNTLYWYLQNLGQGPELLIRYENEEAVDDSQLPKDRFSAERLKGVDSTLKIQPAELGDSAVYLCASSLTGQINSPLHFGNGTRLTVT.

The genes are TRBV24-1 and TRBJ2-4; D is possibly TRBD1 (6 bases). The germline V gene has CDR1 KGHDR and CDR2 SFDVKD. The CDR3 loop spans 13 amino acids. Trimming pared 5 bases from V and 8 bases from J, leaving 12 bases between. The CDR3 DNA reads as TGTGCCACCAGTGCAGAGGGGGTGGACATTCAGTACTTC. This codes for CATSAEGVDIQYF.

V usage is TRBV19 and J usage is TRBJ2-6, with 8 positions matching TRBD1. CDR1 LNHDA and CDR2 SQIVND come from the germline V gene (reference sequence). V was pared by 3 bases and J by 2 bases, with 3 bases of the junction left unmatched. CDR3 length equals 16 residues. The CDR3 protein is CASSMDRVTGANVLTF. DNA of the CDR3: TGTGCCAGTAGTATGGACAGGGTAACTGGGGCCAACGTCCTGACTTTC. Together with reference TRBV19 and TRBJ2-6, the CDR3 gives the full variable domain: DGGITQSPKYLFRKEGQNVTLSCEQNLNHDAMYWYRQDPGQGLRLIYYSQIVNDFQKGDIAEGYSVSREKKESFPLTVTSAQKNPTAFYLCASSMDRVTGANVLTFGAGSRLTVL.

This clonotype was seen repeatedly, ten times or more. The J gene is TRBJ1-3, the V gene TRBV11-2; possible D gene TRBD1, 6 bases. Germline V gives CDR1 SGHAT, CDR2 FQNNGV. V was cut by 5 bases and J by 4 bases, with 12 bases left in between. The CDR3 is 14 amino acids. The CDR3: CASSPNRVGNTIYF. CDR3 bases: TGTGCCAGCAGCCCAAACAGGGTAGGAAACACCATATATTTT.

V is TRBV3-1 and J is TRBJ1-5; the D gene is possibly TRBD1 (5 bases). CDR3 size: 12 residues. In germline, CDR1 is LGHDT, CDR2 YNNKEL (reference sequence). Trimming pared 7 bases from V and 6 bases from J, leaving 10 bases between. The CDR3 DNA reads TGTGCCAGCAACCTCCAGGGTCAGCCCCAGCATTTT. It translates to CASNLQGQPQHF.

As concerns this clonotype: A much larger clone lies a single base off, so this may be a read error. The chain has TRBV5-1 and TRBJ1-1, with D perhaps TRBD1 (5 bases). Germline CDR1 and CDR2: SGHRS and YFSETQ. This CDR3 spans 14 amino acids. CDR3 protein: CASSPGHQTAEALF. CDR3 in DNA: TGCGCCAGCAGCCCCGGACACCAAACGGCTGAAGCTCTCTTT.

This clonotype was seen repeatedly, ten times or more. V usage is TRBV3-1 and J usage is TRBJ2-3, with TRBD2 identical over 8 bases. V shed 11 bases, J shed 0 bases, and the junction held 7 bases outside the gene matches. This CDR3 has 14 amino acids. The germline V gene has CDR1 LGHDT and CDR2 YNNKEL (reference sequence). The DNA for the CDR3 is TGTGCCGTTTATAGCGGGGCTAGCACAGATACGCAGTATTTT. Its protein product is CAVYSGASTDTQYF.